The 21 T cell receptor beta chains below all came from one sample that was sequenced in a study of early T cells in non-severe SARS-CoV-2 infection. TCRdb ran MiXCR on the 5' RACE reads and lists one entry per CDR3 protein. In the table there are approximately 70,000 distinct CDR3 sequences, 9% to 10% of which are singletons. Source: whole blood, taken at baseline. These receptors were taken from an adult who was a healthcare worker with PCR-confirmed SARS-CoV-2 infection or an uninfected control (not recorded which).

This clonotype was observed many times. The chain carries TRBV20-1 and TRBJ1-6, with a tentative D call TRBD1 (5 bases). V was shortened by 5 bases and J by 4 bases, with 15 bases between the two germline ends. The length of the CDR3 is 15 residues. Germline V CDR1 and CDR2: DFQATT, SNEGSKA (reference sequence). The CDR3 DNA follows: TGCAGTGCTTCAGCGGGGGACCGTTATAATTCACCCCTCCACTTT. It translates to CSASAGDRYNSPLHF.

This clonotype has at least ten counts. The rearrangement links TRBV7-6 to TRBJ1-1; the match to TRBD1 covers 7 bases. CDR3 size: 15 residues. The J segment lost 1 base and the V segment lost 5 bases, leaving 7 bases of the junction unmatched. The germline CDR1 and CDR2 sequences are SGHVS and FNYEAQ. CDR3 protein: CASSLQGGPNTEAFF. The DNA of the CDR3 is TGTGCCAGCAGCCTTCAGGGGGGGCCGAACACTGAAGCTTTCTTT. The whole variable domain, filled in from reference TRBV7-6 and TRBJ1-1, reads GAGVSQSPRYKVTKRGQDVALRCDPISGHVSLYWYRQALGQGPEFLTYFNYEAQQDKSGLPNDRFSAERPEGSISTLTIQRTEQRDSAMYRCASSLQGGPNTEAFFGQGTRLTVV.

Only a few counts were recorded for this clonotype. This chain uses TRBV4-2 with TRBJ2-3; TRBD2 aligns across 8 bases. Germline trimming cut 4 bases from V and 3 bases from J; bases unmatched to any gene: 12. The CDR3 loop spans 17 amino acids. The germline V gene encodes CDR1 LGHNA and CDR2 YNFKEQ. The CDR3 protein is CASSPQTSGSGTDTQYF. The CDR3 nucleotides are TGTGCCAGCAGCCCTCAAACAAGCGGGAGTGGAACAGATACGCAGTATTTT.

This clonotype was detected many times. The J gene is TRBJ2-7, the V gene TRBV20-1, with a possible D match to TRBD1 (5 bases). V was shortened by 0 bases and J by 0 bases, with 12 bases between the two germline ends. Germline V gene sequence: CDR1 DFQATT, CDR2 SNEGSKA (reference sequence). This CDR3 region has 15 residues. The CDR3 spells CSARDPFRDSYEQYF. CDR3 nucleotide sequence: TGCAGTGCTAGAGATCCTTTCAGGGACTCCTACGAGCAGTACTTC.

This clonotype was detected only a few times. The chain couples TRBV28 to TRBJ2-7; the D gene could be TRBD1 or TRBD2 (5 bases each). Germline V gives CDR1 MDHEN, CDR2 SYDVKM. Trimming pared 6 bases from V and 5 bases from J, leaving 17 bases between. The length of the CDR3 is 14 residues. CDR3 sequence: CASRSGTPTDEQYF. In DNA form, the CDR3 reads TGTGCCAGCAGGTCCGGGACCCCCACAGACGAGCAGTACTTC. Together with reference TRBV28 and TRBJ2-7, the CDR3 gives the full variable domain: DVKVTQSSRYLVKRTGEKVFLECVQDMDHENMFWYRQDPGLGLRLIYFSYDVKMKEKGDIPEGYSVSREKKERFSLILESASTNQTSMYLCASRSGTPTDEQYFGPGTRLTVT.

The chain uses TRBV29-1 and TRBJ2-2; 8 nucleotides line up with TRBD1. V lost 8 bases to trimming and J lost 7 bases; unmatched junction nucleotides: 6. Germline assignment: CDR1 SQVTM and CDR2 ANQGSEA. The CDR3 contains 12 residues. The DNA for the CDR3 is TGCAGCACCAGGGGGCCTGGCGGGGAGCTGTTTTTT. Protein sequence: CSTRGPGGELFF.

This clonotype was seen a handful of times. This chain connects TRBV6-5 to TRBJ2-3, with TRBD1 identical over 7 bases. V was clipped by 2 bases and J by 0 bases; unmatched bases: 14. Germline V lookup: CDR1 MNHEY, CDR2 SVGAGI. This CDR3 is 19 amino acids long. The CDR3 loop is CASSYGLVSGTASTDTQYF. The CDR3 region has the DNA TGTGCCAGCAGTTACGGACTGGTGTCCGGGACAGCCAGCACAGATACGCAGTATTTT.

This clonotype was seen only a few times. The gene calls are TRBV18 and TRBJ2-1; 10 bases agree with TRBD1. Germline V gene data show CDR1 as KGHSH and CDR2 as LQKENI. Trimming removed 3 bases from V and 5 bases from J; junction bases left unmatched: 7. The CDR3 covers 16 residues. The CDR3, as DNA: TGTGCCAGCTCACCGCGGGGACAGGGGATAAACAATGAGCAGTTCTTC. It encodes CASSPRGQGINNEQFF.

In this sample, this clonotype turned up many times. The rearrangement links TRBV4-3 to TRBJ2-1, with 9 bases aligning to TRBD2. J gave up 2 bases and V 0 bases, and 5 bases lay outside the gene matches. Per the germline V gene, CDR1 is LGHNA and CDR2 is YSLEER. CDR3 length: 17 residues. The CDR3 nucleotides read TGCGCCAGCAGCCAAGACCCCCCTAGCGGGACCTACAATGAGCAGTTCTTC. Encoded protein: CASSQDPPSGTYNEQFF.

Regarding this clonotype: Given a much more abundant clone one base away, this may be a read error. The J gene is TRBJ1-1, the V gene TRBV2; D is undetermined. V shed 3 bases and J shed 0 bases, with 11 bases lying between them. Per germline, CDR1 SNHLY and CDR2 FYNNEI. The CDR3 is made up of 15 amino acids. CDR3 DNA: TGTGCCAGCAGTGAGATTGAGATTCTGAACACTGAAGCTTTCTTT. The encoded protein is CASSEIEILNTEAFF.

This clonotype was found many times. The gene calls are TRBV18 and TRBJ2-5; no clear D. Germline CDR1 KGHSH, CDR2 LQKENI. V gave up 4 bases and J gave up 2 bases, with 11 bases separating them. This CDR3 is 14 amino acids long. CDR3 protein: CASSLGPRQETQYF. The DNA for the CDR3 is TGTGCCAGCTCACTCGGACCGAGACAAGAGACCCAGTACTTC.

This clonotype was counted at least ten times. The chain is built from TRBV28 and TRBJ1-1; the match to TRBD1 covers 9 bases. The germline gives CDR1 MDHEN, CDR2 SYDVKM. The CDR3 loop spans 16 amino acids. Losses at the gene ends were 6 bases for V and 1 base for J; bases not matched to a gene: 9. The CDR3 bases are TGTGCCAGCAGGAATACCGGGACAGGGCGGAACACTGAAGCTTTCTTT. It codes for CASRNTGTGRNTEAFF.

This clonotype was observed many times. The gene calls are TRBV5-4 and TRBJ2-3; TRBD1 agrees at 8 bases. CDR1 SGHNT and CDR2 YYREEE come from the germline V gene (reference sequence). V lost 4 bases and J lost 0; bases outside the gene matches: 4. This CDR3 is 15 amino acids long. Here the CDR3 reads CASSPRGPSTDTQYF. The CDR3 region has the DNA TGTGCCAGCAGCCCCAGGGGGCCTAGCACAGATACGCAGTATTTT.

Ten or more counts support this clonotype. The rearrangement joins TRBV2 to TRBJ2-1; maybe TRBD2 (6 bases). Trimming stripped 11 bases from V and 0 bases from J, with 17 bases between. The CDR3 is made up of 15 amino acids. The V gene's germline CDR1 is SNHLY and CDR2 FYNNEI. CDR3 nucleotide sequence: TGTGCCGGAGACGGAAGCGGGCACTCCTACAATGAGCAGTTCTTC. Its protein is CAGDGSGHSYNEQFF.

This clonotype was picked up a small number of times. The CDR3 protein is CSVEGTGNTGELFF. Here the CDR3 DNA reads TGCAGCGTTGAAGGGACAGGGAACACCGGGGAGCTGTTTTTT. This chain connects TRBV29-1 to TRBJ2-2; 7 bases match TRBD1. Germline V gene sequence: CDR1 SQVTM, CDR2 ANQGSEA. J lost 1 base, V lost 1 base, and 0 bases had no gene match. CDR3 length equals 14 residues.

Ten or more counts support this clonotype. The rearrangement joins TRBV10-3 to TRBJ2-1; 10 nucleotides align to TRBD2. The germline CDR1 and CDR2 sequences are ENHRY and SYGVKD. This CDR3 region has 16 residues. V lost 10 bases, J lost 0 bases, and 9 bases stayed unmatched. The CDR3 sequence is CASTGASGSSYNEQFF. The CDR3 nucleotides read TGTGCCAGCACAGGGGCTAGCGGGAGCTCCTACAATGAGCAGTTCTTC.

The chain recombines TRBV2 with TRBJ2-2; D perhaps matches TRBD2 (5 bases). The CDR3 contains 13 residues. CDR1 is SNHLY, CDR2 FYNNEI, per germline. V lost 7 bases, J lost 1 base, and 7 bases lay in between. The CDR3 DNA sequence: TGTGCCAGCACGGCGGGGAACACCGGGGAGCTGTTTTTT. Residues: CASTAGNTGELFF.

This clonotype was seen many times. This chain connects TRBV7-7 to TRBJ2-2; D remains unclear. Looked up from germline, CDR1 is SSHAT and CDR2 is FNYEAQ (reference sequence). This CDR3 has 13 amino acids. The V and J ends lost 3 bases and 1 base respectively, with 3 bases between them. The CDR3 sequence is CASSLGNTGELFF. CDR3 nucleotide sequence: TGTGCCAGCAGCTTGGGGAACACCGGGGAGCTGTTTTTT.

This clonotype was seen at least ten times. The V gene is TRBV6-5, the J gene TRBJ2-1; a possible D gene is TRBD2 (6 bases). The CDR3 extends over 15 amino acids. Germline CDR1 and CDR2: MNHEY and SVGAGI. V lost 10 bases and J lost 6, with 22 bases in between. The CDR3 sequence: CATRRAGPRVNEQFF. In DNA, the CDR3 is TGTGCCACCCGTCGGGCGGGACCCCGCGTCAATGAGCAGTTCTTC.

The chain joins TRBV7-2 to TRBJ2-7; 7 nucleotides align to TRBD1. Germline-derived CDR1 and CDR2 are SGHTA and FQGNSA. V gave up 1 base and J gave up 3 bases; unmatched junction bases: 3. The CDR3 is 14 amino acids. The CDR3 DNA sequence: TGTGCCAGCAGCTTAGATCGACAGGGCTACGAGCAGTACTTC. This codes for CASSLDRQGYEQYF. The full variable domain, rest sourced from reference TRBV7-2 and TRBJ2-7, is GAGVSQSPSNKVTEKGKDVELRCDPISGHTALYWYRQSLGQGLEFLIYFQGNSAPDKSGLPSDRFSAERTGGSVSTLTIQRTQQEDSAVYLCASSLDRQGYEQYFGPGTRLTVT.

This clonotype was counted only a few times. The genes are TRBV6-1 and TRBJ1-6, with no clear D. The germline V and J ends were trimmed by 1 base and 4 bases, with 5 bases remaining between them. The V gene's germline CDR1 is MNHNS and CDR2 SASEGT. This CDR3 contains 14 residues. The CDR3 nucleotides read TGTGCCAGCAGTGAAGTGTGGTATAATTCACCCCTCCACTTT. Its protein is CASSEVWYNSPLHF.